This T cell receptor beta chain emerged from a study of T-cell reconstitution after alpha-beta-depleted transplantation in children. Whole-study results and caveats: From newly produced T cells came most of the T-cell counts and diversity one year after transplant. Surviving recipient T cells and thymic progenitors underlay high day-60 TCRbeta diversity in some patients. Two months or so post-transplant, alpha-beta T cells reportedly derived from several hundred expanded graft clones.

This clonotype was observed a handful of times. The antigen is not known. The V gene lost 1 base and the J gene lost 4 bases, with 13 bases spanning the gap. The CDR3 consists of 15 residues. Germline V CDR1 and CDR2: MDHEN, SYDVKM. Molecular barcoding with unique molecular identifiers was used for the TCRbeta library. Each CDR3 protein is one row after TCRdb ran MiXCR on the PCR reads. The table lists approximately 980,000 distinct CDR3 sequences, about 29% of them singletons. The sequences come from PBMCs, mostly from graft donor cells, collected 360 days after TCRalphabeta/CD19-depleted stem cell transplant. V gene TRBV28 combines with J gene TRBJ2-5; D is ambiguous. The TCR originated in a boy under two years old who had a stem cell transplant for SCID, so the T cells may come from the graft donor. CDR3 sequence: CASSLYLPGRETQYF. Written as DNA, the CDR3 is TGTGCCAGCAGTTTATACTTGCCCGGGCGAGAGACCCAGTACTTC.